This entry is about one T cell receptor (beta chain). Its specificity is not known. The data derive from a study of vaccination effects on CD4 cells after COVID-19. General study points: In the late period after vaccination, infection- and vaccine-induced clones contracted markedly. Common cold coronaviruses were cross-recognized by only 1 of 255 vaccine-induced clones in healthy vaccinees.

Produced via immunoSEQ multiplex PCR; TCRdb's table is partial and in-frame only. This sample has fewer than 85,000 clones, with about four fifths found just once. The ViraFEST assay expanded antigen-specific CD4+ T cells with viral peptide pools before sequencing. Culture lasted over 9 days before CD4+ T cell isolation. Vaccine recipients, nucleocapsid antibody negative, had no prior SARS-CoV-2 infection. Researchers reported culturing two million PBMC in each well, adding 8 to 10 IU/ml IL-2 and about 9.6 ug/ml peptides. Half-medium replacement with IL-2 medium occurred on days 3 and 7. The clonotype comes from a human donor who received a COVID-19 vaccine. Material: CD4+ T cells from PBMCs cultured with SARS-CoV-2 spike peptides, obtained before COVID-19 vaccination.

As DNA, the CDR3 is TGTGCCAGCAGCCCCCACTTAGAAAGAGGGGAGACCCAGTACTTC. It specifies CASSPHLERGETQYF. This chain links TRBV7-4 with TRBJ2-5, with a tentative D call TRBD2 (5 bases). The CDR3 consists of 15 residues. The ends were cut back, 5 bases at V and 5 bases at J, with 18 bases in the middle. The germline CDR1 and CDR2 sequences are SGHVT and SQSDAQ. Combining the CDR3 with reference TRBV7-4 and TRBJ2-5 gives the whole variable domain GAGVSQSPRYKVAKRGRDVALRCDSISGHVTLYWYRQTLGQGSEVLTYSQSDAQRDKSGRPSGRFSAERPERSVSTLKIQRTEQGDSAVYLCASSPHLERGETQYFGPGTRLLVL.